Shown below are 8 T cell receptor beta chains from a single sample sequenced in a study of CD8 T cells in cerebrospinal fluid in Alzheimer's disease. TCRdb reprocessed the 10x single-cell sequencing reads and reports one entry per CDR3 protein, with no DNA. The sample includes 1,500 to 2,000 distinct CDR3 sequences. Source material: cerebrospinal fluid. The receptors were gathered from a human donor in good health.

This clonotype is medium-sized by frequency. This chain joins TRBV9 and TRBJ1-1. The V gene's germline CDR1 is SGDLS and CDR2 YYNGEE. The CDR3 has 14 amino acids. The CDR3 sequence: CASSVRAGDTEAFF.

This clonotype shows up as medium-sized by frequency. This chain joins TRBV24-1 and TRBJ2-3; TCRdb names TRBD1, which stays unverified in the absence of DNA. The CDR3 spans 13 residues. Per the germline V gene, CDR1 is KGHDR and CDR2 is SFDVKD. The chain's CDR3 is CATRQGAVDTQYF.

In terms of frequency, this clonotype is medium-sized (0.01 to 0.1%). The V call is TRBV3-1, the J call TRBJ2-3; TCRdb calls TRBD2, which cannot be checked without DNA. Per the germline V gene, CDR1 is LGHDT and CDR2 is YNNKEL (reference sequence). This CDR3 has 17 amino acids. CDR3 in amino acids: CASSQEYRGGSTDTQYF.

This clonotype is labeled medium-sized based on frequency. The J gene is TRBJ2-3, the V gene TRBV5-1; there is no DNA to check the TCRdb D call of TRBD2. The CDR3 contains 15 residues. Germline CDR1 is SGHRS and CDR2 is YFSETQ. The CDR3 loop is CASSLTAGSTDTQYF.

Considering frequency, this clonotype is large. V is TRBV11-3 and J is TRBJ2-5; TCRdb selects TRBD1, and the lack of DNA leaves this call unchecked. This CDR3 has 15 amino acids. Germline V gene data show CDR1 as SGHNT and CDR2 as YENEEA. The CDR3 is CASSTRTGGVETQYF.

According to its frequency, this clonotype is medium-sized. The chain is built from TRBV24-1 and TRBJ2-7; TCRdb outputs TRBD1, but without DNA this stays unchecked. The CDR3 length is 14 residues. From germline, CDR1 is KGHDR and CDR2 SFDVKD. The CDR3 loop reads CATSDNGRASEQYF.

The CDR3 loop is CASSSTTSNEQYF. The chain is built from TRBV18 and TRBJ2-7. Germline V gene lookup returns CDR1 KGHSH and CDR2 LQKENI. The length of the CDR3 is 13 residues. Using reference TRBV18 and TRBJ2-7 for the parts outside the CDR3, the full variable domain is NAGVMQNPRHLVRRRGQEARLRCSPMKGHSHVYWYRQLPEEGLKFMVYLQKENIIDESGMPKERFSAEFPKEGPSILRIQQVVRGDSAAYFCASSSTTSNEQYFGPGTRLTVT.

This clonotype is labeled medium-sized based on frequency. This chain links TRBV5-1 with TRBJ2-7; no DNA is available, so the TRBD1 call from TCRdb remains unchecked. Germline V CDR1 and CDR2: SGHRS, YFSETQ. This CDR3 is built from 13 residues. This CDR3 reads CASSVDRSNEQYF.